These 24 T cell receptor beta chains came from one sample sequenced in a study of blood T cell repertoires in COVID-19. Clones were sequenced by immunoSEQ multiplex PCR, and TCRdb holds only the in-frame ones, with some missing. This sample has about 52,000 clones, with approximately 85% found just once. The sample consisted of peripheral blood. The receptors derive from a woman of 80 years or more with COVID-19, enrolled during active disease.

The genes are TRBV2 and TRBJ2-3; D is uncertain. This CDR3 region has 13 residues. Trimming stripped 4 bases from V and 6 bases from J, with 11 bases between. Germline V CDR1 and CDR2: SNHLY, FYNNEI. CDR3 nucleotide sequence: TGTGCCAGCAGTGGTAACATCTGGGATACGCAGTATTTT. Translated, it gives CASSGNIWDTQYF.

The chain couples TRBV28 to TRBJ1-2, with D unresolved. Trimming removed 2 bases at V and 4 bases at J, with 5 bases between. There are 12 residues in the CDR3. Germline V lookup: CDR1 MDHEN, CDR2 SYDVKM. The CDR3 DNA reads TGTGCCAGCAGTTTAGGGCTCTATGGCTACACCTTC. It translates to CASSLGLYGYTF.

The chain couples TRBV2 to TRBJ1-3, with 7 bases fitting TRBD1. Germline V lookup: CDR1 SNHLY, CDR2 FYNNEI. J was trimmed by 0 bases and V by 6 bases; bases with no gene match: 5. The CDR3 extends over 15 amino acids. CDR3 region: CASRPDRASGNTIYF. The CDR3 DNA reads TGTGCCAGCAGACCTGACAGGGCCTCTGGAAACACCATATATTTT.

The chain uses TRBV6-5 and TRBJ2-1, with a weak D call TRBD2 (6 bases). Trimming cost V 8 bases and J 4 bases, with 15 bases left between them. From germline, CDR1 is MNHEY and CDR2 SVGAGI. This CDR3 has 14 residues. CDR3: CASHLATIYNEQFF. The CDR3 coding sequence is TGTGCCAGCCATCTAGCGACAATATACAATGAGCAGTTCTTC.

This chain uses TRBV6-5 with TRBJ2-1; 13 bases fit TRBD2. The germline gives CDR1 MNHEY, CDR2 SVGAGI. CDR3 length equals 16 residues. V lost 0 bases, J lost 7 bases, and 3 bases stayed unmatched. CDR3 DNA sequence: TGTGCCAGCAGTTACTCCACTAGCGGGAGGGGAAATGAGCAGTTCTTC. Protein: CASSYSTSGRGNEQFF.

This chain connects TRBV29-1 to TRBJ2-2, with a tentative D call TRBD1 (6 bases). The CDR3 length is 13 residues. In germline, CDR1 is SQVTM, CDR2 ANQGSEA. V lost 3 bases and J 6 bases, leaving 11 bases between the germline ends. CDR3 coding DNA: TGCAGCGTTGATCCTAAGGGGGCCGGGGAGCTGTTTTTT. The encoded protein is CSVDPKGAGELFF.

The V call is TRBV6-2 or TRBV6-3, the J call TRBJ2-7, with 8 positions matching TRBD2. V lost 0 bases to trimming and J lost 5 bases; unmatched junction nucleotides: 3. The CDR3 contains 14 residues. Per germline, CDR1 MNHEY and CDR2 SVGEGT. Here the CDR3 reads CASSYSRLAHEQYF. As DNA, the CDR3 is TGTGCCAGCAGTTACTCGAGACTAGCGCACGAGCAGTACTTC.

This clone was seen a few times. The V call is TRBV5-1, the J call TRBJ2-7; 11 nucleotides match TRBD1. The V segment lost 4 bases and the J segment 3 bases; nucleotides outside the gene matches: 6. This CDR3 is built from 15 residues. Germline lookup yields CDR1 SGHRS and CDR2 YFSETQ. CDR3 sequence: CASSSRTGGVYEQYF. DNA for the CDR3: TGCGCCAGCAGCAGCCGGACAGGGGGCGTCTACGAGCAGTACTTC. The whole variable domain, remainder taken from reference TRBV5-1 and TRBJ2-7, is KAGVTQTPRYLIKTRGQQVTLSCSPISGHRSVSWYQQTPGQGLQFLFEYFSETQRNKGNFPGRFSGRQFSNSRSEMNVSTLELGDSALYLCASSSRTGGVYEQYFGPGTRLTVT.

The rearrangement links TRBV7-9 to TRBJ2-5; 7 nucleotides align to TRBD2. V lost 6 bases and J lost 3; bases outside the gene matches: 10. CDR1 is SEHNR, CDR2 FQNEAQ, per germline (reference sequence). The CDR3 sequence is 15 residues long. The CDR3 here is CASRQLRESEETQYF. In nucleotides, the CDR3 is TGTGCCAGCAGACAACTGCGGGAGTCAGAAGAGACCCAGTACTTC.

J is TRBJ2-2 and V is TRBV27, with 14 bases fitting TRBD2. This CDR3 is built from 15 residues. V gave up 6 bases and J gave up 6 bases; unmatched junction bases: 3. CDR1 is MNHEY, CDR2 SMNVEV, per germline (reference sequence). CDR3 nucleotides: TGTGCCAGCAGGGGACTAGCGGGAGTATCCGGGGAGCTGTTTTTT. It specifies CASRGLAGVSGELFF.

The chain combines TRBV2 with TRBJ2-3; D unresolved. Germline V gives CDR1 SNHLY, CDR2 FYNNEI. V was clipped by 6 bases and J by 1 base, with 8 bases between them. The CDR3 is made up of 13 amino acids. CDR3 loop: CASSRQGTDTQYF. The DNA of the CDR3 is TGTGCCAGCAGCCGACAAGGCACAGATACGCAGTATTTT.

V and J are TRBV1 and TRBJ2-1; the table assigns TRBD2, which was not confirmed against the DNA. TRBV1 is noted as a pseudogene. CDR3 size: 19 residues. CDR3 protein: CTSSQLPPGREKENNEQFF. CDR3 in DNA: TGCACCAGCAGCCAACTACCCCCGGGGCGGGAGAAAGAAAACAATGAGCAGTTCTTC.

The chain links TRBV2 to TRBJ1-2; D unresolved. This CDR3 region has 13 residues. V lost 3 bases and J 4 bases, leaving 9 bases between the germline ends. CDR1 and CDR2 from the germline V gene are SNHLY and FYNNEI. DNA for the CDR3: TGTGCCAGCAGTGATGCGAGAGCCTATGGCTACACCTTC. This gives the protein CASSDARAYGYTF.

The genes are TRBV19 and TRBJ2-1, with 9 bases fitting TRBD2. V trimming: 5 bases; J trimming: 16 bases; junction bases outside the gene matches: 15. Germline V lookup: CDR1 LNHDA, CDR2 SQIVND (reference sequence). CDR3 length equals 14 residues. The DNA of the CDR3 is TGTGCCAGTAGTCGTGCATCTAGCGGGATTTTTCTCTTCTTC. Translated, it gives CASSRASSGIFLFF. The full variable domain, its missing parts supplied by reference TRBV19 and TRBJ2-1, is DGGITQSPKYLFRKEGQNVTLSCEQNLNHDAMYWYRQDPGQGLRLIYYSQIVNDFQKGDIAEGYSVSREKKESFPLTVTSAQKNPTAFYLCASSRASSGIFLFFGPGTRLTVL.

The count of this clone is one. The V and J genes are TRBV19 and TRBJ2-5, with a tentative D call TRBD1 (6 bases). Germline V lookup: CDR1 LNHDA, CDR2 SQIVND (reference sequence). The CDR3 consists of 14 residues. The V gene lost 5 bases and the J gene lost 1 base, with 11 bases spanning the gap. The CDR3 is CASSVLQGQETQYF. The CDR3 DNA reads as TGTGCCAGTAGTGTCCTACAGGGCCAAGAGACCCAGTACTTC.

The J gene is TRBJ1-2, the V gene TRBV15; D perhaps matches TRBD1 (5 bases). V was cut by 0 bases and J by 6 bases, with 14 bases left in between. CDR3 length: 15 residues. Germline V gene lookup returns CDR1 LNHNV and CDR2 YYDKDF (reference sequence). CDR3 DNA: TGTGCCACCAGCAGAGATGGGAGGGGCCCCGATGGCTACACCTTC. Protein: CATSRDGRGPDGYTF.

The V gene is TRBV2, the J gene TRBJ2-7, with TRBD2 as a possible D gene (5 bases). The germline V gene has CDR1 SNHLY and CDR2 FYNNEI. Trimming took 4 bases from V and 4 from J, leaving 8 bases between them. The CDR3 extends over 12 amino acids. CDR3 region: CASSAEVYEQYF. The CDR3 coding sequence is TGTGCCAGCAGTGCGGAGGTTTACGAGCAGTACTTC.

J is TRBJ2-3 and V is TRBV24-1; 7 bases agree with TRBD2. Germline V gene sequence: CDR1 KGHDR, CDR2 SFDVKD. Trimming at V came to 5 bases and at J to 2 bases, leaving 6 bases not matched to a gene. This CDR3 is 15 amino acids long. The CDR3: CATSVGGSNTDTQYF. The CDR3 nucleotides read TGTGCCACCAGTGTGGGCGGGAGTAACACAGATACGCAGTATTTT.

This chain uses TRBV2 with TRBJ2-5; perhaps TRBD1 as D (6 bases). The germline V and J ends were trimmed by 5 bases and 4 bases, with 20 bases remaining between them. Germline V CDR1 and CDR2: SNHLY, FYNNEI. CDR3 length: 16 residues. CDR3 region: CASSKTGPQGLETQYF. Here the CDR3 DNA reads TGTGCCAGCAGTAAGACAGGCCCTCAAGGACTAGAGACCCAGTACTTC.

The V gene is TRBV6-2 or TRBV6-3, the J gene TRBJ1-2; D perhaps matches TRBD1 (6 bases). The CDR3 contains 15 residues. Germline V gene data show CDR1 as MNHEY and CDR2 as SVGEGT. Between the trimmed V and J ends, which lost 2 bases and 2 bases, there was a span of 12 bases. The CDR3 sequence is CASSYLLDRNYGYTF. The CDR3 DNA reads as TGTGCCAGCAGTTACCTCCTCGACAGGAACTATGGCTACACCTTC.

This chain links TRBV3-1 (or the pseudogene TRBV3-2) with TRBJ2-7; TRBD2 might be the D (6 bases). Germline CDR1 LGHDT, CDR2 YNNKEL (reference sequence). The CDR3 is 12 residues long. Trimming stripped 4 bases from V and 5 bases from J, with 9 bases between. The CDR3 nucleotides read TGTGCCAGCAGCCGGAGGGTAGACGAGCAGTACTTC. It encodes CASSRRVDEQYF.

J is TRBJ2-1 and V is TRBV9; TRBD2 matches 10 bases. Germline V gives CDR1 SGDLS, CDR2 YYNGEE. V lost 4 bases, J lost 7 bases, and 11 bases stayed unmatched. The CDR3 has 16 amino acids. The CDR3 region is CASSPHPSGRLNEQFF. Written as DNA, the CDR3 is TGTGCCAGCAGCCCCCACCCTAGCGGGAGACTAAATGAGCAGTTCTTC.

The V call is TRBV7-9, the J call TRBJ2-5, with TRBD2 identical over 11 bases. Germline-derived CDR1 and CDR2 are SEHNR and FQNEAQ (reference sequence). This CDR3 is built from 14 residues. V was clipped by 4 bases and J by 4 bases; unmatched bases: 2. The CDR3 DNA sequence: TGTGCCAGCAGCTCCGGACTAGCGGGAGAGACCCAGTACTTC. Translation gives CASSSGLAGETQYF.

The rearrangement uses TRBV28 and TRBJ2-7; 12 bases map to TRBD2. After removal of 6 bases from V and 0 bases from J, the junction contained 6 bases not matched to a gene. Germline CDR1 is MDHEN and CDR2 is SYDVKM. The CDR3 loop spans 16 amino acids. The CDR3 coding sequence is TGTGCCAGCAGGGCGGGACTAGCGGGCAACTCCTACGAGCAGTACTTC. Translated, it gives CASRAGLAGNSYEQYF.